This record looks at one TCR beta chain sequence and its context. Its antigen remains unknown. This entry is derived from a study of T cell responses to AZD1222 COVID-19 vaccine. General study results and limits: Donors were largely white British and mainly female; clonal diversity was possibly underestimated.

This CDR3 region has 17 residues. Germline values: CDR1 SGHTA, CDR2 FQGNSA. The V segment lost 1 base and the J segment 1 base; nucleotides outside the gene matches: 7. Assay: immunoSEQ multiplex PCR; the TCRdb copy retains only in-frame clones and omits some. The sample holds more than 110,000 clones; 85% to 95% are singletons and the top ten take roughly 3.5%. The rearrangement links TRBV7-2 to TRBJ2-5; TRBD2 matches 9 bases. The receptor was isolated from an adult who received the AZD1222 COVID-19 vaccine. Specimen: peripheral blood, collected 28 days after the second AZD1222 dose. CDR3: CASSLVYSGSPQETQYF. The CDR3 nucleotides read TGTGCCAGCAGCTTAGTTTATAGCGGGAGTCCCCAAGAGACCCAGTACTTC.